The T cell receptor (beta chain) under discussion was sequenced for a study of shared clonotypes between healthy human individuals. This CDR3 has 15 amino acids. The germline CDR1 and CDR2 sequences are SGHDN and FVKESK. Trimming took 7 bases from V and 1 from J, leaving 14 bases between them. Splitting of CD4+ cells produced CD45RA+ naive and CD45RA-negative memory subsets. Study-level results: The authors sampled blood alone, and tissue repertoires likely differ. Unshared clonotypes carried lower generation probabilities than those common to all four donors.

Over several immunoSEQ plates, each subset's genomic DNA was distributed in even portions. Clones were read by immunoSEQ multiplex PCR, and TCRdb kept only the in-frame ones, dropping some. The sample shows about 1.5 million clones, about 98% of them seen only once. As concerns this clone: Its antigen is unidentified.

The origin of this receptor is a man aged 30 to 39 in good health. V is TRBV14 and J is TRBJ2-1, with D maybe TRBD2 (6 bases). Source material: naive CD4+ T cells sorted from blood. Subset defined: CD45RA+ positively selected. The CDR3 DNA reads TGTGCCAGCACCTACGGCGGGAATTCCTACAATGAGCAGTTCTTC. This encodes CASTYGGNSYNEQFF.